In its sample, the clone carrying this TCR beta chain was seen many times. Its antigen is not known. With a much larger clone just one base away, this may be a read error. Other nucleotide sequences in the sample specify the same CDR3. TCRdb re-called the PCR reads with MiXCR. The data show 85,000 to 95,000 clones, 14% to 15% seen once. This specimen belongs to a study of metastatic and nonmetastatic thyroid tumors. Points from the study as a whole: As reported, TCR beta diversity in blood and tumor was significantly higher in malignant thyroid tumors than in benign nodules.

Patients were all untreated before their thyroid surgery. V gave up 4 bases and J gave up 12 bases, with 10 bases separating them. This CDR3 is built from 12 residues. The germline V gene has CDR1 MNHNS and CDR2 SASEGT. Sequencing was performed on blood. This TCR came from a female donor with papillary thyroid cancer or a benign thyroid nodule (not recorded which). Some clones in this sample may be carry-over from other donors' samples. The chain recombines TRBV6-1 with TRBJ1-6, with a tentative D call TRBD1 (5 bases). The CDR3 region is CASSGGQGPLHF. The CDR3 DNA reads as TGTGCCAGCAGTGGCGGACAAGGACCCCTCCACTTT.